A single sample is the source of the 13 T cell receptor beta chains below, sequenced in a study of OX40 agonist ivuxolimab in advanced cancers. Data came from immunoSEQ multiplex PCR; TCRdb stores just in-frame clones and leaves some out. This repertoire shows fewer than 45,000 clones, about 79% found once; its top ten account for approximately 17%. Sequenced here: CD4+ or CD8+ T cells sorted from blood, sampled in a trial of the OX40 agonist ivuxolimab. The receptors come from an adult with an advanced solid tumor such as melanoma, head and neck, liver or kidney cancer.

This clone rates as medium-sized. Other DNA sequences in the same sample also yield this CDR3. V is TRBV10-1 and J is TRBJ1-1; D is undetermined. Trimming removed 3 bases from V and 4 bases from J, with 6 bases in between. The CDR3 has 12 amino acids. Looked up from germline, CDR1 is WNHNN and CDR2 is SYGVQD (reference sequence). The CDR3 here is CASSDDTTEAFF. As DNA, the CDR3 is TGCGCCAGCAGTGATGACACCACTGAAGCTTTCTTT.

The V gene is TRBV2, the J gene TRBJ1-6; D call uncertain. Germline V gives CDR1 SNHLY, CDR2 FYNNEI. The CDR3 is 15 amino acids. V lost 4 bases and J 5 bases, leaving 12 bases between the germline ends. As DNA, the CDR3 is TGTGCCAGCAGTGCCTCGGCCGGGGATAATTCACCCCTCCACTTT. Its protein product is CASSASAGDNSPLHF. Filled out from reference TRBV2 and TRBJ1-6, the complete variable domain reads EPEVTQTPSHQVTQMGQEVILRCVPISNHLYFYWYRQILGQKVEFLVSFYNNEISEKSEIFDDQFSVERPDGSNFTLKIRSTKLEDSAMYFCASSASAGDNSPLHFGNGTRLTVT.

About this clone itself: Relative to the germline gene, one junction end is altered; a read error may explain this. The chain combines TRBV7-9 with TRBJ2-2; D remains ambiguous. The CDR3 runs to 13 residues. Germline CDR1 SEHNR, CDR2 FQNEAQ (reference sequence). The CDR3 here is CASILAFTGELFF. DNA for the CDR3: TGTGCCAGCATCTTAGCATTTACCGGGGAGCTGTTTTTT.

This clone has a single count. This sequence joins TRBV5-1 and TRBJ2-2; maybe TRBD2 (5 bases). The CDR3 covers 13 residues. Germline-derived CDR1 and CDR2 are SGHRS and YFSETQ. V was trimmed by 4 bases and J by 5 bases, leaving 9 bases between them. The CDR3: CASSPSGTGELFF. The CDR3 nucleotides read TGCGCCAGCAGCCCAAGCGGAACCGGGGAGCTGTTTTTT.

The sample holds one count of this clone. The chain carries TRBV7-9 and TRBJ1-4; 7 positions match TRBD1. In germline, CDR1 is SEHNR, CDR2 FQNEAQ (reference sequence). J gave up 8 bases and V 1 base, and 4 bases lay outside the gene matches. The CDR3 totals 14 residues. The CDR3 DNA sequence: TGTGCCAGCAGCTTAGAAGGGGGCAGGGAAAAACTGTTTTTT. It specifies CASSLEGGREKLFF.

The chain is built from TRBV19 and TRBJ1-5; 8 bases align to TRBD1. V shed 7 bases and J 2 bases; nucleotides not matched to a gene: 13. The length of the CDR3 is 17 residues. Per germline, CDR1 LNHDA and CDR2 SQIVND (reference sequence). The CDR3 loop is CASTPAGGARGNQPQHF. The CDR3 nucleotides read TGTGCCAGTACCCCGGCAGGGGGCGCACGGGGCAATCAGCCCCAGCATTTT.

The table lists this clone with a few counts. V is TRBV7-3 and J is TRBJ1-5, with a possible D match to TRBD1 (6 bases). The CDR3 length is 13 residues. Trimming removed 5 bases at V and 9 bases at J, with 14 bases between. Germline lookup yields CDR1 SGHTA and CDR2 FQGTGA. The CDR3 region has the DNA TGTGCCAGCAGCCCATTTCAAGGGGGGCCCCAGCATTTT. Its translation: CASSPFQGGPQHF.

CDR3 sequence (DNA): TGCAGCGTCAGAGACGTGAACACTGAAGCTTTCTTT. Its translation: CSVRDVNTEAFF. The rearrangement links TRBV29-1 to TRBJ1-1; no clear D gene. The CDR3 runs to 12 residues. V gave up 6 bases and J gave up 0 bases, with 8 bases separating them. CDR1 SQVTM and CDR2 ANQGSEA come from the germline V gene. Complete variable domain (other parts from reference TRBV29-1 and TRBJ1-1): SAVISQKPSRDICQRGTSLTIQCQVDSQVTMMFWYRQQPGQSLTLIATANQGSEATYESGFVIDKFPISRPNLTFSTLTVSNMSPEDSSIYLCSVRDVNTEAFFGQGTRLTVV.

The gene calls are TRBV10-3 and TRBJ1-1; a possible D gene is TRBD1 (6 bases). The ends were cut back, 5 bases at V and 3 bases at J, with 10 bases in the middle. Germline values: CDR1 ENHRY, CDR2 SYGVKD. The CDR3 is 13 residues long. Written as DNA, the CDR3 is TGTGCCATCAGTCCTAGGGGGGACACTGAAGCTTTCTTT. This encodes CAISPRGDTEAFF.

J is TRBJ1-2 and V is TRBV15; D unclear. CDR3 length equals 14 residues. CDR1 and CDR2 (germline): LNHNV, YYDKDF (reference sequence). V lost 1 base and J lost 3, with 9 bases in between. The CDR3 here is CATSRASSDYGYTF. CDR3 in DNA: TGTGCCACCAGCAGAGCTTCTAGCGACTATGGCTACACCTTC.

This rearrangement joins TRBV10-2 to TRBJ1-2, with a possible D match to TRBD1 (5 bases). This CDR3 comprises 12 residues. Trimming took off 6 bases at V and 4 bases at J, with 9 bases between the two ends. Germline V gives CDR1 WSHSY, CDR2 SAAADI. The CDR3 region is CASSMTVYGYTF. In nucleotides, the CDR3 is TGCGCCAGCAGCATGACAGTCTATGGCTACACCTTC.

This clone has a single count. The same CDR3 also results from other DNA sequences found in this sample. This chain links TRBV5-1 with TRBJ1-3; D is unresolved. V shed 2 bases and J shed 4 bases, with 4 bases lying between them. The germline CDR1 and CDR2 sequences are SGHRS and YFSETQ. The CDR3 is 12 amino acids. The CDR3 region is CASSLEGNTIYF. Written as DNA, the CDR3 is TGCGCCAGCAGCTTAGAGGGAAACACCATATATTTT.

This chain joins TRBV5-6 and TRBJ2-5, with unresolved D. Trimming took 0 bases from V and 4 from J, leaving 7 bases between them. Germline-derived CDR1 and CDR2 are SGHDT and YYEEEE. The CDR3 contains 13 residues. In DNA form, the CDR3 reads TGTGCCAGCAGCTTGGTTGGGCGAGAGACCCAGTACTTC. It translates to CASSLVGRETQYF.